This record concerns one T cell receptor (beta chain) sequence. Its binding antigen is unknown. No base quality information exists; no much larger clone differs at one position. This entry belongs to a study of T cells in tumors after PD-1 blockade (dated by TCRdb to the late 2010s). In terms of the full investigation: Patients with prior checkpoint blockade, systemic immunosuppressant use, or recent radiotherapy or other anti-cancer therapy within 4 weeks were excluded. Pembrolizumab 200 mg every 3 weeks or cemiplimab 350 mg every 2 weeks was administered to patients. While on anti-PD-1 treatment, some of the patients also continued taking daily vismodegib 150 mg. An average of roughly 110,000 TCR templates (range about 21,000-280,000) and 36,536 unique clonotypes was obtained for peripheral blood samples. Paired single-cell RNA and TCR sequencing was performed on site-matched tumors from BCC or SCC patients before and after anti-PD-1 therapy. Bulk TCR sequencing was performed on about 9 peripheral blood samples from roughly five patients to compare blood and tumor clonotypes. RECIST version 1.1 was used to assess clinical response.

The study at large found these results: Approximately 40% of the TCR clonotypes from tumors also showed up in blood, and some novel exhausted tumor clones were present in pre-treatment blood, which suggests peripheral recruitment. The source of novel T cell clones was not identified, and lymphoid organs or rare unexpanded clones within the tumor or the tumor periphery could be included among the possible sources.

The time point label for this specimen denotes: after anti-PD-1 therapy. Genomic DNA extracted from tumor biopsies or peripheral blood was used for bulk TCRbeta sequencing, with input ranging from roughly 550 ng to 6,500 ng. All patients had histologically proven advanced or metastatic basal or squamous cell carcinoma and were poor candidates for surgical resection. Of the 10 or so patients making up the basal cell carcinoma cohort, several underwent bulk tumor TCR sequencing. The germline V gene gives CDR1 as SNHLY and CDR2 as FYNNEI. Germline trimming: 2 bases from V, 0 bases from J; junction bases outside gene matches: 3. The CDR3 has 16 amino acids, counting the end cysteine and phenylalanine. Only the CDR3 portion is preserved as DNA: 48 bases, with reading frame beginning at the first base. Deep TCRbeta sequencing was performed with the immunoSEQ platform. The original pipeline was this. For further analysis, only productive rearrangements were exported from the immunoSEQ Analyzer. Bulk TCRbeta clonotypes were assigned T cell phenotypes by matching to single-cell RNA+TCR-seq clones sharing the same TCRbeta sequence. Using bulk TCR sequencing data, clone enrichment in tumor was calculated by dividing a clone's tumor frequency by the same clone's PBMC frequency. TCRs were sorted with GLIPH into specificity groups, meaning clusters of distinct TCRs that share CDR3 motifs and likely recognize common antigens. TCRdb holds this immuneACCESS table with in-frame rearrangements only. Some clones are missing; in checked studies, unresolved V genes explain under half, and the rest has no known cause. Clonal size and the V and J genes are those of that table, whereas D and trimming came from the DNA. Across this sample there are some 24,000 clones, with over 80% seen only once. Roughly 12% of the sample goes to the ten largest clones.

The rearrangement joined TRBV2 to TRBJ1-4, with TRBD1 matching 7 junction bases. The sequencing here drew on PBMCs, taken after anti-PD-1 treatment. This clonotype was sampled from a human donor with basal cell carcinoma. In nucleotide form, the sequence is TGTGCCAGCAGTGAAACAGGGGTAGCAACTAATGAAAAACTGTTTTTT. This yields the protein CASSETGVATNEKLFF.